This T cell receptor beta chain emerged from a study of blood T cell repertoires in COVID-19. Turning to the study itself: Some COVID-19 samples were acute and others convalescent; all came from the United States, Italy and Spain. T cells, B-cell-depleted T cells, or PBMCs supplied cDNA or gDNA.

On this clone: Germline is not matched at one junction end, which may reflect a read error.

Methods used by the authors: Scientists estimated how many nucleated cells there were by amplifying reference gene primers. Only in-frame clones appear in the TCRdb table, and some are missing; sequencing was by immunoSEQ multiplex PCR. V, J and clone size derive from that table, while D and trimming were established from the DNA sequence. The repertoire has under 60,000 clones, nearly 80% of them found once; the top ten carry roughly 23%. The V gene's germline CDR1 is SGHRS and CDR2 YFSETQ. The CDR3 loop spans 16 amino acids. The sequenced sample was peripheral blood. This receptor was identified in a human donor in a cohort sampled during active COVID-19. The rearrangement links TRBV5-1 to TRBJ2-1, with a weak D call TRBD1 (6 bases). The DNA of the CDR3 is TGCGCCAGCAACTTGGGAAGGGGGATCGGCTACAATGAGCAGTTCTTC. Protein: CASNLGRGIGYNEQFF.